This TCR beta chain was sequenced in a study of shared clonotypes between healthy human individuals. About the study: Per donor, three plates held CD4 naive cells, three held CD4 memory, two held CD8 naive and one held CD8 memory.

General study findings and limits: In this cohort, only blood was sampled, and tissue repertoires likely differ. Represented diversity (both genetic and exposure-history) was limited by the small number of donors.

On this clone itself: Its antigen is still unknown.

Here immunoSEQ multiplex PCR was the method, and the copy in TCRdb shows in-frame clones only, minus some. The sample includes about 1 million clones, roughly 75% of them seen just once. The sample consisted of memory CD4+ T cells sorted from blood. The sample's subset: CD45RA-negative fraction. The TCR sequence derives from a man younger than 30 in good health.

The CDR3 region is CASSSGADFYNEQFF. The DNA for the CDR3 is TGTGCCAGCAGCTCGGGGGCGGATTTCTACAATGAGCAGTTCTTC. The chain joins TRBV7-2 to TRBJ2-1; D may correspond to TRBD1 or TRBD2 (6 bases each). Per the germline V gene, CDR1 is SGHTA and CDR2 is FQGNSA. The CDR3 runs to 15 residues. The V end lost 4 bases, the J end lost 3 bases, and 13 bases lay between the germline ends. The entire variable domain, with the rest obtained from reference TRBV7-2 and TRBJ2-1, is as follows: GAGVSQSPSNKVTEKGKDVELRCDPISGHTALYWYRQSLGQGLEFLIYFQGNSAPDKSGLPSDRFSAERTGGSVSTLTIQRTQQEDSAVYLCASSSGADFYNEQFFGPGTRLTVL.